One sample yielded the 25 T cell receptor beta chains listed below, sequenced in a study of CD8+ T cells in alopecia areata. cDNA prepared by RNA extraction and subsequent reverse transcription served as the template for sequencing. TCRdb keeps only in-frame clones here, not all; method: immunoSEQ multiplex PCR. The table lists roughly 200,000 clones, around 50% of them singletons. Specimen: CD8+ T cells sorted from blood. These receptor sequences come from a human donor in good health.

The rearrangement uses TRBV7-6 and TRBJ1-1; TRBD1 matches at 12 bases. The length of the CDR3 is 18 residues. The junction had 10 bases not matched to a gene; V was cut back by 5 bases and J by 0 bases. The germline gives CDR1 SGHVS, CDR2 FNYEAQ. CDR3 loop: CASSPAGTGGFMNTEAFF. In DNA, the CDR3 is TGTGCCAGCAGCCCCGCTGGGACAGGGGGCTTTATGAACACTGAAGCTTTCTTT. Full variable domain (missing parts from reference TRBV7-6 and TRBJ1-1): GAGVSQSPRYKVTKRGQDVALRCDPISGHVSLYWYRQALGQGPEFLTYFNYEAQQDKSGLPNDRFSAERPEGSISTLTIQRTEQRDSAMYRCASSPAGTGGFMNTEAFFGQGTRLTVV.

The chain employs TRBV6-6 and TRBJ1-1; no clear D gene. CDR3 length: 12 amino acids. CDR1 is MNHNY and CDR2 is SVGAGI in the germline V gene (reference sequence). With 6 bases removed from V and 8 bases from J, the gap between germline ends came to 13 bases. The CDR3 DNA is TGTGCCAGCAGCCCCGGGGTGGGAGAAGCTTTCTTT. Protein: CASSPGVGEAFF.

This clone was seen only once. The J gene is TRBJ1-6, the V gene TRBV5-1; no definite D call. Between the trimmed V and J ends, which lost 1 base and 9 bases, there was a span of 11 bases. The CDR3 contains 14 residues. CDR1 is SGHRS, CDR2 YFSETQ, per germline. The CDR3 protein is CASSLFFSRSPLHF. As DNA, the CDR3 is TGCGCCAGCAGCTTGTTCTTTTCGCGTTCACCCCTCCACTTT.

The chain has TRBV9 and TRBJ2-1; D remains unclear. V was pared by 3 bases and J by 5 bases, with 3 bases between. This CDR3 spans 11 amino acids. Germline CDR1 reads SGDLS; CDR2 reads YYNGEE. In DNA form, the CDR3 reads TGTGCCAGCAGCGACCACAATGAGCAGTTCTTC. Its protein product is CASSDHNEQFF.

The rearrangement links TRBV9 to TRBJ1-6, with D unresolved. Germline assignment: CDR1 SGDLS and CDR2 YYNGEE. Between the trimmed V and J ends, which lost 0 bases and 8 bases, there was a span of 12 bases. The CDR3 has 15 residues. In DNA form, the CDR3 reads TGTGCCAGCAGCGTAGGACACCGGGAGGATTCACCCCTCCACTTT. Translated, it gives CASSVGHREDSPLHF.

A few counts support this clone. The chain couples TRBV7-9 to TRBJ1-5; D is undetermined. Trimming took off 4 bases at V and 4 bases at J, with 11 bases between the two ends. The CDR3 length is 14 residues. CDR1 and CDR2 (germline): SEHNR, FQNEAQ (reference sequence). CDR3 loop: CASSSAGRNQPQHF. CDR3 nucleotides: TGTGCCAGCAGCTCCGCGGGGAGGAATCAGCCCCAGCATTTT.

This chain links TRBV5-6 with TRBJ1-1; D uncertain. The V and J ends lost 0 bases and 1 base respectively, with 7 bases between them. Germline V CDR1 and CDR2: SGHDT, YYEEEE. The CDR3 consists of 14 residues. The CDR3 bases are TGTGCCAGCAGCTTGGGGCAGTGGAACACTGAAGCTTTCTTT. Its translation is CASSLGQWNTEAFF.

This chain connects TRBV29-1 to TRBJ2-7; no clear D gene. V shed 7 bases and J shed 5 bases, with 15 bases lying between them. Looked up from germline, CDR1 is SQVTM and CDR2 is ANQGSEA. The CDR3 loop spans 12 amino acids. Here the CDR3 reads CSALERWDEQYF. CDR3 in DNA: TGCAGCGCCCTCGAAAGATGGGACGAGCAGTACTTC.

CDR3 in amino acids: CASSPLLRNTEAFF. The CDR3 DNA reads as TGTGCCAGCAGCCCCCTCCTTCGGAACACTGAAGCTTTCTTT. The V and J genes are TRBV11-2 and TRBJ1-1; no reliable D call. CDR1 is SGHAT, CDR2 FQNNGV, per germline. This CDR3 contains 14 residues. Trimming left V 5 bases short and J 1 base short, with 11 bases between.

This chain links TRBV9 with TRBJ1-3, with D unresolved. The germline V and J ends were trimmed by 0 bases and 0 bases, with 4 bases remaining between them. The CDR3 length is 14 residues. Germline-derived CDR1 and CDR2 are SGDLS and YYNGEE. The CDR3 region is CASSVGDSGNTIYF. CDR3 DNA sequence: TGTGCCAGCAGCGTAGGGGACTCTGGAAACACCATATATTTT.

DNA for the CDR3: TGTGCCAGCAGCCATGGTGGTGAAGCTTTCTTT. Residues: CASSHGGEAFF. The genes are TRBV7-9 and TRBJ1-1; D not certain. V lost 5 bases, J lost 7 bases, and 8 bases lay in between. CDR1 is SEHNR and CDR2 is FQNEAQ in the germline V gene (reference sequence). The CDR3 length is 11 residues. Variable domain in full (rest from reference TRBV7-9 and TRBJ1-1): DTGVSQNPRHKITKRGQNVTFRCDPISEHNRLYWYRQTLGQGPEFLTYFQNEAQLEKSRLLSDRFSAERPKGSFSTLEIQRTEQGDSAMYLCASSHGGEAFFGQGTRLTVV.

The rearrangement uses TRBV12-5 and TRBJ1-4; unclear D gene. Trimming removed 2 bases at V and 0 bases at J, with 7 bases between. Germline V gene sequence: CDR1 LGHNT, CDR2 FRNRAP. The CDR3 spans 15 residues. The CDR3 DNA reads TGTGCTAGTGGTTTGTTGACTCCAACTAATGAAAAACTGTTTTTT. Amino acids: CASGLLTPTNEKLFF.

The V call is TRBV29-1, the J call TRBJ2-5; 7 nucleotides match TRBD1. TRBJ2-7 explains the end of the DNA better; the J call may be wrong. Germline V lookup: CDR1 SQVTM, CDR2 ANQGSEA. CDR3 length: 14 amino acids. DNA for the CDR3: TGCAGCGTTGTTCGGTCGGACAGGCCCTACGAGCAGTACTTC. As protein: CSVVRSDRPYEQYF.

This clone has more than one count but fewer than ten. The gene calls are TRBV2 and TRBJ1-2, with no clear D. CDR3 length: 9 amino acids. Per germline, CDR1 SNHLY and CDR2 FYNNEI. Trimming took off 10 bases at V and 13 bases at J, with 13 bases between the two ends. Here the CDR3 reads CANPVDGTF. The CDR3 bases are TGTGCCAACCCCGTGGATGGCACCTTC.

This clone was seen more than once but under ten times. This chain links TRBV7-9 with TRBJ1-5; 7 bases are shared with TRBD1. The CDR3 consists of 15 residues. With V trimmed by 5 bases and J by 0 bases, 4 bases remained unmatched. The germline CDR1 and CDR2 sequences are SEHNR and FQNEAQ (reference sequence). The CDR3 reads CASSPTGISNQPQHF. CDR3 nucleotides: TGTGCCAGCAGCCCGACAGGGATTAGCAATCAGCCCCAGCATTTT.

The chain employs TRBV4-1 and TRBJ2-7, with D maybe TRBD1 (6 bases). Germline CDR1 reads MGHRA; CDR2 reads YSYEKL. The CDR3 length is 15 residues. V lost 4 bases and J lost 0, with 13 bases in between. The CDR3 region is CASSPRDTPSYEQYF. The CDR3 region has the DNA TGCGCCAGCAGCCCTCGGGACACTCCCTCCTACGAGCAGTACTTC.

This clone was detected only once. CDR3 sequence: CASSLGQGPDTQYF. The DNA of the CDR3 is TGTGCCAGCAGCTTAGGCCAGGGTCCGGATACGCAGTATTTT. The chain recombines TRBV11-2 with TRBJ2-3; maybe TRBD1 (5 bases). Trimming removed 1 base at V and 6 bases at J, with 11 bases between. CDR1 is SGHAT, CDR2 FQNNGV, per germline. This CDR3 contains 14 residues.

This clone was observed a handful of times. J is TRBJ2-2 and V is TRBV27, with a possible D match to TRBD2 (7 bases). V lost 7 bases, J lost 1 base, and 16 bases lay in between. This CDR3 comprises 16 residues. The germline V gene encodes CDR1 MNHEY and CDR2 SMNVEV (reference sequence). Here the CDR3 reads CASKFRGGVNTGELFF. CDR3 coding DNA: TGTGCCAGCAAGTTTAGGGGGGGCGTGAACACCGGGGAGCTGTTTTTT.

This clone was recorded a few times. This CDR3 is CSAILNNEQYF. CDR3 nucleotide sequence: TGCAGTGCTATCCTAAACAACGAGCAGTACTTC. The chain joins TRBV20-1 to TRBJ2-5; no reliable D call. The J call may be faulty, since TRBJ2-7 better matches the DNA end. This CDR3 comprises 11 residues. Germline V gene data show CDR1 as DFQATT and CDR2 as SNEGSKA (reference sequence).

J is TRBJ2-7 and V is TRBV18; D gene ambiguous. Germline CDR1 reads KGHSH; CDR2 reads LQKENI. CDR3 size: 14 residues. V was clipped by 3 bases and J by 4 bases, with 13 bases between them. As DNA, the CDR3 is TGTGCCAGCTCACCGGTGCCACTCTCTTACGAGCAGTACTTC. Its protein is CASSPVPLSYEQYF.

The J gene is TRBJ2-5, the V gene TRBV7-8, with 8 bases identical to TRBD2. V shed 5 bases and J 1 base; nucleotides not matched to a gene: 9. Per the germline V gene, CDR1 is SGHVS and CDR2 is FQNEAQ. This CDR3 comprises 16 residues. The CDR3 bases are TGTGCCAGCAGCACCCTGGGGCGGGGGGTCCAAGAGACCCAGTACTTC. This codes for CASSTLGRGVQETQYF.

This clone showed up just a few times. V is TRBV30 and J is TRBJ2-3, with 9 bases lining up with TRBD1. The germline V gene encodes CDR1 GTSNPN and CDR2 SVGIG (reference sequence). This CDR3 comprises 14 residues. Trimming removed 7 bases from V and 6 bases from J; junction bases left unmatched: 11. CDR3 coding DNA: TGTGCCTACAGCCCGACAGGGGGGCGGGATACGCAGTATTTT. It encodes CAYSPTGGRDTQYF.

This clone was detected only a few times. J is TRBJ2-7 and V is TRBV28, with TRBD2 identical over 8 bases. CDR1 and CDR2 (germline): MDHEN, SYDVKM. The CDR3 consists of 14 residues. Trimming took 6 bases from V and 5 from J; bases not matched to a gene: 9. The chain's CDR3 is CASSGERGPDEQYF. CDR3 in DNA: TGTGCCAGCAGCGGGGAGCGGGGGCCCGACGAGCAGTACTTC.

V and J are TRBV4-1 and TRBJ1-1; no firm D call. V shed 1 base and J shed 4 bases, with 10 bases lying between them. Germline lookup yields CDR1 MGHRA and CDR2 YSYEKL. The CDR3 consists of 14 residues. In nucleotides, the CDR3 is TGCGCCAGCAGCCAAGGTAAGGTGGGCACTGAAGCTTTCTTT. Translation gives CASSQGKVGTEAFF.

CDR3 amino acids: CASRDGQNTEAFF. The CDR3 coding sequence is TGTGCCAGCAGAGATGGACAGAACACTGAAGCTTTCTTT. The chain combines TRBV27 with TRBJ1-1, with TRBD1 as a possible D gene (5 bases). V lost 6 bases to trimming and J lost 1 base, with 9 bases between them. The CDR3 runs to 13 residues. CDR1 and CDR2 (germline): MNHEY, SMNVEV (reference sequence).